This T cell receptor beta chain was recovered during a study of blood T cells in healthy people across ages. Broader study findings: For the donors, CMV status was unknown and possibly confounded expanded clonotype changes.

Remarks on this clonotype: The antigen is not known.

The authors ran a second PCR of 7 to 11 cycles using a sample-barcoded 5' primer and a J-beta primer mix. Each cDNA molecule, via a template-switch adaptor with 12 random nucleotides, was tagged. TCRdb analysed the 5' RACE reads with MiXCR anew, one entry per CDR3 protein. This table holds around 940,000 distinct CDR3 sequences, just over 50% found once. The ends lost 8 bases at V and 2 bases at J; junction bases unmatched: 7. The germline gives CDR1 SGHTA, CDR2 FQGNSA. The CDR3 has 14 residues. Per sample, at least 5 micrograms of total RNA were extracted. The chain carries TRBV7-2 and TRBJ2-7; 9 bases fit TRBD1. The source of this sequence is a woman aged 55 to 70 in good health. Sequencing used blood. In DNA form, the CDR3 reads TGTGCCAGCGGATGGGGGACAGGGACCTACGAGCAGTACTTC. It specifies CASGWGTGTYEQYF.